The next 4 T cell receptor beta chains were all read from a single sample in a study of molecular identifiers for immune sequencing clone quantification. Each CDR3 protein is one row after TCRdb ran MiXCR on the PCR reads. The sample records more than 70,000 distinct CDR3 sequences, roughly 21% being singletons. Sequenced input: naive CD8+ T cells from blood, with Jurkat cell RNA spiked in. Documented subset: FACS-sorted CD8+CD4-CCR7+CD45RA+ naive T cells. The receptors derive from a human donor in good health. Some libraries in this study had Jurkat cell RNA spiked in.

Notes on this clonotype: A much larger clone lies one base from this, so it may be a read error. This chain uses TRBV7-6 with TRBJ2-5; D may match TRBD1 or TRBD2 (5 bases each). Germline CDR1 is SGHVS and CDR2 is FNYEAQ. There are 15 residues in the CDR3. CDR3 sequence (DNA): TGTACCAGCAGCCCGACACGGGGCGATTTGGAGACCCAGTACTTC. Protein product: CTSSPTRGDLETQYF.

This clonotype was seen at least ten times. This chain uses TRBV7-9 with TRBJ2-7, with 10 bases identical to TRBD1. This CDR3 is built from 15 residues. J lost 4 bases, V lost 5 bases, and 8 bases had no gene match. Germline V CDR1 and CDR2: SEHNR, FQNEAQ (reference sequence). CDR3 sequence: CASSHLDRGMYEQYF. CDR3 in DNA: TGTGCCAGCAGCCACCTGGACAGGGGGATGTACGAGCAGTACTTC.

A word on this clonotype: A much larger clone differs from this one at a single base, so this may be a read error. V is TRBV19 and J is TRBJ2-7; D tentatively fits TRBD1 or TRBD2 (5 bases each). CDR1 LNHDA and CDR2 SQIVND come from the germline V gene (reference sequence). CDR3 length equals 14 residues. V lost 4 bases, J lost 5 bases, and 15 bases lay in between. CDR3 region: CASSRSGAANEQYF. CDR3 DNA sequence: TGTGCCAGTAGTAGGTCCGGGGCGGCCAACGAGCAGTACTTC. Looking up the rest from reference TRBV19 and TRBJ2-7 gives the full variable domain: DGGITQSPKYLFRKEGQNVTLSCEQNLNHDAMYWYRQDPGQGLRLIYYSQIVNDFQKGDIAEGYSVSREKKESFPLTVTSAQKNPTAFYLCASSRSGAANEQYFGPGTRLTVT.

This clonotype was counted only a few times. As DNA, the CDR3 is TGTGCCAGCAGCTTTGGCGGCTACAATGAGCAGTTCTTC. Residues: CASSFGGYNEQFF. This chain uses TRBV7-8 with TRBJ2-1; the D is unclear. Trimming removed 3 bases at V and 3 bases at J, with 6 bases between. Germline V lookup: CDR1 SGHVS, CDR2 FQNEAQ. The CDR3 spans 13 residues.